This TCR beta chain is drawn from a study of control samples from healthy donors and cancer patients. Only in-frame clones appear in the TCRdb table, and some are missing; sequencing was by immunoSEQ multiplex PCR. The sample has about 130,000 clones, about nine tenths seen once. Germline CDR1 reads LGHNA; CDR2 reads YNFKEQ. The trim removed 1 base at V and 2 bases at J, leaving 8 bases unmatched. The CDR3 consists of 17 residues. V is TRBV4-2 and J is TRBJ2-5, with 9 bases lining up with TRBD2. The clonotype was recovered from a middle-aged man in good health. Sample: blood. This CDR3 is CASSQVGAGGAQETQYF. The CDR3 nucleotides read TGTGCCAGCAGCCAAGTGGGTGCGGGGGGGGCACAAGAGACCCAGTACTTC.